One sample yielded the 9 T cell receptor beta chains listed below, sequenced in a study of cytomegalovirus exposure and HLA in healthy donors. The PCR made use of 60 Vbeta and 13 Jbeta primers. Using immunoSEQ multiplex PCR, the repertoire was profiled, and TCRdb retains in-frame clones only, with some absent. Of about 160,000 clones in the sample, about 81% are singletons; the top ten hold 1.5% to 2%. Sequenced sample: PBMCs. The receptors originated from a young woman in good health and CMV-seronegative.

This clone was recorded many times. The chain couples TRBV19 to TRBJ1-2, with D possibly matching TRBD1 (5 bases). Trimming stripped 9 bases from V and 8 bases from J, with 16 bases between. CDR1 is LNHDA, CDR2 SQIVND, per germline (reference sequence). CDR3 length: 12 residues. The CDR3 nucleotides are TGTGCCAGCCAGGGATTTGGTCGAGGCTACACCTTC. Translation: CASQGFGRGYTF.

The V gene is TRBV7-2, the J gene TRBJ2-7; a weak D match, TRBD1 (6 bases). Germline V gene lookup returns CDR1 SGHTA and CDR2 FQGNSA. CDR3 size: 15 residues. Trimming took off 0 bases at V and 3 bases at J, with 12 bases between the two ends. The CDR3 protein is CASSLAGTPFYEQYF. The CDR3 bases are TGTGCCAGCAGCTTAGCCGGGACACCTTTCTACGAGCAGTACTTC.

This sequence joins TRBV6-6 and TRBJ2-3, with D maybe TRBD1 (5 bases). V was cut by 2 bases and J by 0 bases, with 6 bases left in between. The length of the CDR3 is 14 residues. Germline V CDR1 and CDR2: MNHNY, SVGAGI (reference sequence). The CDR3 region is CASSYDRSTDTQYF. CDR3 DNA sequence: TGTGCCAGCAGTTACGACAGAAGCACAGATACGCAGTATTTT.

The chain joins TRBV6-5 to TRBJ1-2; D is unclear. CDR3 length equals 16 residues. V lost 0 bases, J lost 0 bases, and 11 bases lay in between. The germline CDR1 and CDR2 sequences are MNHEY and SVGAGI. This CDR3 reads CASSYSIPVANYGYTF. The DNA for the CDR3 is TGTGCCAGCAGTTACTCGATACCGGTAGCTAACTATGGCTACACCTTC.

The V and J genes are TRBV28 and TRBJ1-5; 9 bases are a match to TRBD1. J lost 0 bases, V lost 6 bases, and 3 bases had no gene match. Germline CDR1 MDHEN, CDR2 SYDVKM. There are 15 residues in the CDR3. As DNA, the CDR3 is TGTGCCAGCAGGCGGACAGGGGCTAGCAATCAGCCCCAGCATTTT. Encoded protein: CASRRTGASNQPQHF.

The CDR3 protein is CAAGANYGYTF. Written as DNA, the CDR3 is TGTGCCGCGGGTGCTAACTATGGCTACACCTTC. The chain employs TRBV28 and TRBJ1-2, with D unclear. Deletions cut 11 bases from V and 0 bases from J, with 7 bases between. CDR3 length equals 11 residues. CDR1 and CDR2 (germline): MDHEN, SYDVKM.

V and J are TRBV18 and TRBJ2-7; the match to TRBD1 covers 9 bases. The CDR3 sequence is 14 residues long. V lost 3 bases to trimming and J lost 6 bases; unmatched junction nucleotides: 6. CDR1 KGHSH and CDR2 LQKENI come from the germline V gene. The CDR3 reads CASSPDRGRVEQYF. CDR3 nucleotides: TGTGCCAGCTCACCTGACAGGGGGAGAGTCGAGCAGTACTTC.

The chain links TRBV6-1 to TRBJ1-2; tentative D call: TRBD1 (5 bases). The V and J ends lost 3 bases and 1 base respectively, with 15 bases between them. The germline CDR1 and CDR2 sequences are MNHNS and SASEGT. This CDR3 is built from 16 residues. The chain's CDR3 is CASSDPAGRGNYGYTF. In DNA form, the CDR3 reads TGTGCCAGCAGTGATCCGGCAGGGAGGGGTAACTATGGCTACACCTTC.

A single count supports this clone. Within the sample, other DNA sequences also encode this same CDR3. The chain uses TRBV7-7 and TRBJ2-5, with TRBD1 identical over 7 bases. The V gene end was trimmed by 5 bases and the J gene end by 4 bases; junction bases not matched to a gene: 7. Germline-derived CDR1 and CDR2 are SSHAT and FNYEAQ (reference sequence). The CDR3 runs 14 residues. The CDR3 region has the DNA TGTGCCAGCAGCACTACAGGGGATGGAGAGACCCAGTACTTC. It yields the protein CASSTTGDGETQYF.